This TCR beta chain was recorded in a study of T cell repertoires and HLA-DP antigens listed by TCRdb under 2018. Study-wide context: The study used an in vitro model of CD4+ T cell alloreactivity in which transduced HeLa cells presented allogeneic HLA-DP. Compared with self, one alloantigen differed at one amino acid in the peptide-binding groove and the other differed at under twelve, modelling structurally similar versus dissimilar alloantigens. Of the three donors, two were male and one was female, with ages ranging from the 18-to-29 band to the 60-to-69 band. On average, approximately 0.2 ug of DNA went in for sorted CD137+CD4+ samples, versus roughly 1,300 ng for pre-culture CD4+ samples.

TCRB CDR3 regions were amplified with the immunoSEQ multiplex PCR using forward primers for 54 TRBV segments and reverse primers for 13 TRBJ segments. For pre-culture CD4+ samples, sequencing was done at deep resolution with a target of 150,000 to 250,000 T cell genomes. Amplicons were sequenced on an Illumina HiSeq System, producing 87 bp reads covering the CDR3. The original methods were these. PCR and sequencing errors in the reads were corrected, and CDR3 regions were defined by aligning to IMGT reference sequences. Synthetic template pools were used to estimate template counts and unique rearrangement counts. Clonality was calculated as 1 minus Pielou's evenness. Richness was estimated with the Daley-Smith estimator. Morisita's index was used to measure repertoire overlap. A clone counted as low-abundance if it appeared in cultured samples but went undetected in the pre-culture repertoire of the same donor. Here the immuneACCESS table is served through TCRdb, limited to in-frame sequences with V and J called. Missing clones are a known gap in these copies; in checked studies unresolved V genes cover under half, and the rest lacks a known reason. V, J and clone size reflect that table, while D and trimming were determined from the DNA. The sample table lists approximately 86,000 clones, approximately 86% of them with a count of one. The top ten clonotypes cover about 1.5% of the sample.

What the authors observed across the whole study: Clonality of sorted CD137+ cells was similar against both alloantigens (around 0.4) and much higher than in pre-culture samples (approximately 0.04). Separate analysis of naive and memory CD4+ repertoires was not performed. The study was limited by having only a few donors, by relying on a non-physiological HeLa antigen-presenting system, and by using total CD4+ responder cells. Average cumulative frequency of clones undetected before culture was around 39% against one allele and roughly 54% against the other.

In the germline V gene (reference sequence), CDR1 corresponds to SGHNT and CDR2 to YYREEE. The junction carries 10 bases between V and J, which are trimmed by 2 bases and 4 bases respectively. Counted from cysteine to phenylalanine, this CDR3 has 15 amino acids. Here the CDR3 DNA is all that survives: 45 bases in frame from base 1. Details on this clone: Its antigen target is currently unknown. The record has no base qualities; no much larger clone is one base away.

Untouched CD4+ T cells were isolated from Ficoll-separated PBMC by magnetic bead negative selection, reaching an average purity of approximately 98%. Untouched CD4+ T cells were isolated with magnetic beads from Ficoll-separated PBMC, and a purity of 95% to 98% was reached with negligible CD8+ contamination. Donors were a few healthy blood donors whose buffy coats supplied peripheral blood mononuclear cells. CMV seronegative status was shared by all three donors. Genomic DNA was extracted with the DNeasy Blood & Tissue Kit. TCRB sequencing was performed on genomic DNA from sorted CD137+CD4+ cells and pre-culture CD4+ baseline samples from each subject.

The specimen was CD4+ T cells from PBMCs. The V and J segments used are TRBV5-4 and TRBJ2-6; TRBD2 is a weak D gene call, 6 bases matching. The TCR sequence derives from a man aged 45-65 years in good health and CMV-seronegative. The bases are TGTGCCAGCAGCTTAGCGGGCCTCGGGGCCAACGTCCTGACTTTC. Its coded protein is CASSLAGLGANVLTF.